A single sample gave rise to the 26 T cell receptor beta chains below, sequenced in a study of siplizumab effects on memory and regulatory T cells. Clones were read by immunoSEQ multiplex PCR, and TCRdb kept only the in-frame ones, dropping some. The table lists approximately 70,000 clones, about 89% of them singletons. The specimen sequenced was CD8+ T cells sorted from blood. These receptors originate from a human donor in good health.

The V call is TRBV2, the J call TRBJ2-1; D is uncertain. With 4 bases removed from V and 3 bases from J, the gap between germline ends came to 7 bases. The CDR3 runs to 13 residues. From germline, CDR1 is SNHLY and CDR2 FYNNEI. CDR3 DNA sequence: TGTGCCAGCAGTGTAAGCAACTACAATGAGCAGTTCTTC. It specifies CASSVSNYNEQFF.

V and J are TRBV14 and TRBJ2-1; weak D call: TRBD2 (6 bases). The V gene lost 5 bases and the J gene lost 1 base, with 12 bases spanning the gap. The germline V gene has CDR1 SGHDN and CDR2 FVKESK. The CDR3 length is 15 residues. The CDR3: CASSFLGGSYNEQFF. The CDR3 DNA is TGTGCCAGCAGCTTCCTGGGAGGATCCTACAATGAGCAGTTCTTC.

The chain combines TRBV6-5 with TRBJ2-7; D possibly uses TRBD1 or TRBD2 (5 bases each). CDR3 size: 14 residues. V lost 6 bases to trimming and J lost 3 bases, with 15 bases between them. Per the germline V gene, CDR1 is MNHEY and CDR2 is SVGAGI. The CDR3 DNA follows: TGTGCCAGCAGGCCAGATTTTGGGGGCTACGAGCAGTACTTC. Amino acids: CASRPDFGGYEQYF.

This chain links TRBV4-2 with TRBJ2-1; 7 bases fit TRBD2. CDR1 is LGHNA and CDR2 is YNFKEQ in the germline V gene. J gave up 8 bases and V 5 bases, and 9 bases lay outside the gene matches. The CDR3 is 14 residues long. In DNA, the CDR3 is TGTGCCAGCAGCATCCCCGGGACTATCGATGAGCAGTTCTTC. Amino acids: CASSIPGTIDEQFF.

The chain links TRBV5-6 to TRBJ2-1; 10 bases fit TRBD2. The V and J ends lost 0 bases and 2 bases, in that order; junction bases with no gene match: 2. Looked up from germline, CDR1 is SGHDT and CDR2 is YYEEEE. CDR3 length: 16 amino acids. The CDR3: CASSLALAGAYNEQFF. The CDR3 DNA reads TGTGCCAGCAGCTTGGCCCTAGCGGGAGCCTACAATGAGCAGTTCTTC. Complete variable domain (other parts from reference TRBV5-6 and TRBJ2-1): DAGVTQSPTHLIKTRGQQVTLRCSPKSGHDTVSWYQQALGQGPQFIFQYYEEEERQRGNFPDRFSGHQFPNYSSELNVNALLLGDSALYLCASSLALAGAYNEQFFGPGTRLTVL.

The chain joins TRBV4-1 to TRBJ2-2, with D unresolved. Germline V lookup: CDR1 MGHRA, CDR2 YSYEKL. The V and J ends lost 0 bases and 6 bases respectively, with 14 bases between them. CDR3 size: 16 residues. CDR3 region: CASSQDQASLAGELFF. In DNA form, the CDR3 reads TGCGCCAGCAGCCAAGATCAGGCGAGTCTGGCCGGGGAGCTGTTTTTT.

The chain couples TRBV19 to TRBJ2-2; unclear D gene. Germline CDR1 and CDR2: LNHDA and SQIVND (reference sequence). The V end lost 4 bases, the J end lost 8 bases, and 11 bases lay between the germline ends. The CDR3 contains 13 residues. The CDR3, as DNA: TGTGCCAGTAGTAACTCAGTTCTGGGGGAGCTGTTTTTT. Translation: CASSNSVLGELFF.

V usage is TRBV19 and J usage is TRBJ1-2; D is perhaps TRBD1 (5 bases). The CDR3 totals 15 residues. CDR1 LNHDA and CDR2 SQIVND come from the germline V gene (reference sequence). V gave up 5 bases and J gave up 8 bases, with 21 bases separating them. The CDR3 DNA follows: TGTGCCAGTAGTCTTGGGGATCGAGGGGCTGGCGGCTACACCTTC. It codes for CASSLGDRGAGGYTF.

This clone has only a few counts. CDR3 DNA sequence: TGTGCCAGCGCCTGGGGGGGGACTTACAATGAGCAGTTCTTC. This translates into CASAWGGTYNEQFF. The gene calls are TRBV27 and TRBJ2-1, with TRBD2 matching 7 bases. With V trimmed by 8 bases and J by 4 bases, 8 bases remained unmatched. Looked up from germline, CDR1 is MNHEY and CDR2 is SMNVEV (reference sequence). The CDR3 length is 14 residues.

V and J are TRBV11-1 and TRBJ1-1; D possibly corresponds to TRBD1 (6 bases). In germline, CDR1 is SGHAT, CDR2 FQDESV (reference sequence). V lost 5 bases to trimming and J lost 8 bases, with 15 bases between them. The CDR3 totals 13 residues. CDR3 protein: CASSPGWGAEAFF. Written as DNA, the CDR3 is TGTGCCAGCAGCCCCGGGTGGGGGGCGGAAGCTTTCTTT.

This clone was detected a few times. This rearrangement joins TRBV27 to TRBJ1-5; 10 nucleotides align to TRBD1. This CDR3 has 15 amino acids. The germline V gene encodes CDR1 MNHEY and CDR2 SMNVEV (reference sequence). Losses at the gene ends were 5 bases for V and 6 bases for J; bases not matched to a gene: 7. The CDR3 is CASSHSTGGGQPQHF. The CDR3 nucleotides are TGTGCCAGCAGTCATTCGACAGGGGGCGGTCAGCCCCAGCATTTT.

In this sample, this clone turned up once. This sequence joins TRBV2 and TRBJ2-1; D unresolved. Trimming removed 3 bases from V and 3 bases from J, with 15 bases in between. CDR1 SNHLY and CDR2 FYNNEI come from the germline V gene. The CDR3 is made up of 16 amino acids. The CDR3: CASSERGFYNYNEQFF. DNA of the CDR3: TGTGCCAGCAGTGAGCGTGGGTTTTACAACTACAATGAGCAGTTCTTC.

The rearrangement links TRBV9 to TRBJ1-5; weak D call: TRBD1 (6 bases). The CDR3 has 15 amino acids. CDR1 is SGDLS and CDR2 is YYNGEE in the germline V gene. V was clipped by 3 bases and J by 0 bases, with 10 bases between them. CDR3 sequence: CASSAQGISNQPQHF. Here the CDR3 DNA reads TGTGCCAGCAGCGCTCAGGGGATTAGCAATCAGCCCCAGCATTTT. Supplemented by reference TRBV9 and TRBJ1-5, the full variable domain reads DSGVTQTPKHLITATGQRVTLRCSPRSGDLSVYWYQQSLDQGLQFLIQYYNGEERAKGNILERFSAQQFPDLHSELNLSSLELGDSALYFCASSAQGISNQPQHFGDGTRLSIL.

V is TRBV19 and J is TRBJ1-1, with D maybe TRBD1 (5 bases). The CDR3 sequence is 15 residues long. V lost 1 base and J lost 6, with 15 bases in between. Germline assignment: CDR1 LNHDA and CDR2 SQIVND (reference sequence). As DNA, the CDR3 is TGTGCCAGTAGTATAGTGACGCAGGGCTGGTCTGAAGCTTTCTTT. Translation gives CASSIVTQGWSEAFF. The whole variable domain, remainder taken from reference TRBV19 and TRBJ1-1, is DGGITQSPKYLFRKEGQNVTLSCEQNLNHDAMYWYRQDPGQGLRLIYYSQIVNDFQKGDIAEGYSVSREKKESFPLTVTSAQKNPTAFYLCASSIVTQGWSEAFFGQGTRLTVV.

The chain links TRBV4-1 to TRBJ2-2; unclear D gene. The CDR3 is 14 residues long. Trimming stripped 1 base from V and 6 bases from J, with 9 bases between. From germline, CDR1 is MGHRA and CDR2 YSYEKL. The CDR3, as DNA: TGCGCCAGCAGCCAAGTATCCGGCGCCGGGGAGCTGTTTTTT. Its protein is CASSQVSGAGELFF.

This rearrangement joins TRBV29-1 to TRBJ2-1; TRBD1 is a possible D gene (6 bases). The CDR3 runs 15 residues. CDR1 SQVTM and CDR2 ANQGSEA come from the germline V gene. V was cut by 1 base and J by 6 bases, with 16 bases left in between. The chain's CDR3 is CSVEGTQGNFNEQFF. The CDR3 nucleotides read TGCAGCGTTGAAGGTACACAGGGTAATTTCAATGAGCAGTTCTTC.

The J gene is TRBJ2-5, the V gene TRBV5-1, with 12 bases identical to TRBD1. The V and J ends lost 1 base and 11 bases, in that order; junction bases with no gene match: 9. The germline V gene has CDR1 SGHRS and CDR2 YFSETQ. This CDR3 has 15 residues. CDR3 region: CASSLTGTGGDEQYF. The CDR3 region has the DNA TGCGCCAGCAGCTTGACCGGGACAGGGGGCGATGAGCAGTACTTC. The whole variable domain, remainder taken from reference TRBV5-1 and TRBJ2-5, is KAGVTQTPRYLIKTRGQQVTLSCSPISGHRSVSWYQQTPGQGLQFLFEYFSETQRNKGNFPGRFSGRQFSNSRSEMNVSTLELGDSALYLCASSLTGTGGDEQYFGPGTRLLVL.

The rearrangement links TRBV12-5 to TRBJ2-7; D unclear. Trimming took off 2 bases at V and 4 bases at J, with 6 bases between the two ends. Germline lookup yields CDR1 LGHNT and CDR2 FRNRAP. The CDR3 runs 12 residues. Here the CDR3 reads CASGLSGYEQYF. The CDR3 DNA sequence: TGTGCTAGTGGTTTGTCCGGGTACGAGCAGTACTTC.

This chain connects TRBV7-9 to TRBJ1-3; D ambiguous. Between the trimmed V and J ends, which lost 3 bases and 0 bases, there was a span of 6 bases. The CDR3 totals 14 residues. Germline V gives CDR1 SEHNR, CDR2 FQNEAQ (reference sequence). CDR3 in amino acids: CASSFVGSGNTIYF. The CDR3 nucleotides read TGTGCCAGCAGCTTTGTGGGCTCTGGAAACACCATATATTTT. Variable domain in full (rest from reference TRBV7-9 and TRBJ1-3): DTGVSQNPRHKITKRGQNVTFRCDPISEHNRLYWYRQTLGQGPEFLTYFQNEAQLEKSRLLSDRFSAERPKGSFSTLEIQRTEQGDSAMYLCASSFVGSGNTIYFGEGSWLTVV.

V is TRBV2 and J is TRBJ1-2; TRBD1 matches at 7 bases. Losses at the gene ends were 6 bases for V and 3 bases for J; bases not matched to a gene: 7. Germline V gene data show CDR1 as SNHLY and CDR2 as FYNNEI. The CDR3 sequence is 14 residues long. DNA for the CDR3: TGTGCCAGCAGGGGGGACAGCAGTCACTATGGCTACACCTTC. Translating gives CASRGDSSHYGYTF.

The chain couples TRBV7-9 to TRBJ1-2; D is unclear. Germline V gene lookup returns CDR1 SEHNR and CDR2 FQNEAQ (reference sequence). Trimming took 4 bases from V and 2 from J, leaving 14 bases between them. CDR3 length: 15 amino acids. The CDR3 DNA sequence: TGTGCCAGCAGCTATGACGGACTCTCGAACTATGGCTACACCTTC. Amino acids: CASSYDGLSNYGYTF.

The J gene is TRBJ2-7, the V gene TRBV7-6, with D unresolved. V was clipped by 5 bases and J by 3 bases, with 23 bases between them. The CDR3 length is 17 residues. Germline V CDR1 and CDR2: SGHVS, FNYEAQ. The CDR3 protein is CASSNSRVTGMSYEQYF. The DNA for the CDR3 is TGTGCCAGCAGCAATTCCCGGGTGACGGGTATGAGCTACGAGCAGTACTTC.

The gene calls are TRBV19 and TRBJ2-3; 9 bases are a match to TRBD1. Germline assignment: CDR1 LNHDA and CDR2 SQIVND (reference sequence). V lost 10 bases and J lost 0; bases outside the gene matches: 11. CDR3 length equals 16 residues. CDR3 in DNA: TGTGCCACCCGGGACAGGGTAGCACATAGCACAGATACGCAGTATTTT. Translation: CATRDRVAHSTDTQYF.

The gene calls are TRBV19 and TRBJ1-5, with 9 bases matching TRBD1. This CDR3 comprises 15 residues. The junction had 7 bases not matched to a gene; V was cut back by 4 bases and J by 6 bases. Germline CDR1 reads LNHDA; CDR2 reads SQIVND (reference sequence). For the CDR3, the DNA is TGTGCCAGTAGTAACGGGGACAGGGTAATTCAGCCCCAGCATTTT. It encodes CASSNGDRVIQPQHF.

This chain links TRBV11-2 with TRBJ2-7; D is unclear. CDR1 SGHAT and CDR2 FQNNGV come from the germline V gene. This CDR3 has 12 amino acids. V lost 5 bases and J 2 bases, leaving 7 bases between the germline ends. For the CDR3, the DNA is TGTGCCAGCAGCAGATGGACCTACGAGCAGTACTTC. This sequence encodes CASSRWTYEQYF.

This chain links TRBV5-6 with TRBJ2-5; D possibly matches TRBD1 or TRBD2 (6 bases each). This CDR3 spans 13 amino acids. Germline lookup yields CDR1 SGHDT and CDR2 YYEEEE. Trimming took 0 bases from V and 5 from J, leaving 8 bases between them. The CDR3 DNA reads TGTGCCAGCAGCTTGGTAGGGGGGGAGACCCAGTACTTC. Translating gives CASSLVGGETQYF.